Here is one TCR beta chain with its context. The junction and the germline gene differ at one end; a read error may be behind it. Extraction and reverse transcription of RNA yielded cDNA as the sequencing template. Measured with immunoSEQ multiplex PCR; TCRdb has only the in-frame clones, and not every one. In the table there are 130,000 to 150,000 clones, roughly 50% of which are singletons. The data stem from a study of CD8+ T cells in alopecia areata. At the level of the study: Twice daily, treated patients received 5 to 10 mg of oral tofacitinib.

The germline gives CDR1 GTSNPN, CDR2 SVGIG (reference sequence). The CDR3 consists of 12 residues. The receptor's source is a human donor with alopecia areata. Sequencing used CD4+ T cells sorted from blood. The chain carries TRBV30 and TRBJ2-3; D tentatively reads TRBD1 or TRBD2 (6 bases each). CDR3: CAWSQRALGGEF. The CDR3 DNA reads TGTGCCTGGAGTCAGCGGGCGCTAGGGGGTGAGTTT.